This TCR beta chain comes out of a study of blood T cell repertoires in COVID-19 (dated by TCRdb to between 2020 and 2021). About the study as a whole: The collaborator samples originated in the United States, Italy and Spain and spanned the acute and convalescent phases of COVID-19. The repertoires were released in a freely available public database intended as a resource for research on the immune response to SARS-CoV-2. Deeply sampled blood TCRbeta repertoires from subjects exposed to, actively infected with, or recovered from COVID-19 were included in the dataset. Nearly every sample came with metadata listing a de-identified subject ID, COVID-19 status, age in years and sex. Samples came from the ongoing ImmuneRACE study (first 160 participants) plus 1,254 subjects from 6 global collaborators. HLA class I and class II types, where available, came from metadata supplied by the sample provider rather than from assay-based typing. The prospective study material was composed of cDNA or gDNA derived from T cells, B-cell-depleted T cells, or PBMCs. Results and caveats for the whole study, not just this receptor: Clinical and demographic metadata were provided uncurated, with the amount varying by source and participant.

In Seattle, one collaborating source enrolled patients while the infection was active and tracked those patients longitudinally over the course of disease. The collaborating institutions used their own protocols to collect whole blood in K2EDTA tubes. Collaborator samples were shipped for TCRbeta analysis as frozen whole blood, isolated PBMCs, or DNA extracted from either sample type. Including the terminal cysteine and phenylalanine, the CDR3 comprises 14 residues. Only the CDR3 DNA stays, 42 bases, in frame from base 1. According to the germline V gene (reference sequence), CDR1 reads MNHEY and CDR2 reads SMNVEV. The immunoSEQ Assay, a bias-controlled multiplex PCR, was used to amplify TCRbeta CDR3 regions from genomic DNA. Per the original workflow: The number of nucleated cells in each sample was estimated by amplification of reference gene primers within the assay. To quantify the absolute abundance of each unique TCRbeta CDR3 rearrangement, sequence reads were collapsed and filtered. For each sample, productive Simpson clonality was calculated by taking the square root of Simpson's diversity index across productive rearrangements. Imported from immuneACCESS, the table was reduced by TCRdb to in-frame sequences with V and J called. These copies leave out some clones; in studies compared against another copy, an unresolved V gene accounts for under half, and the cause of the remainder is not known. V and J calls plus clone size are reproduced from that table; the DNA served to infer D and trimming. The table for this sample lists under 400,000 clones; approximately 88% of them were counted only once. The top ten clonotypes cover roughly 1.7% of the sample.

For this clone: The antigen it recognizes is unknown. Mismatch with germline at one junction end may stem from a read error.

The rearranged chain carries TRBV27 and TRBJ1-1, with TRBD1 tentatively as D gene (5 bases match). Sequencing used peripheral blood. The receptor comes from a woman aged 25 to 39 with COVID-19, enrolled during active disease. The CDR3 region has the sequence CASRLSGGDPEAFF. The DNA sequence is TGTGCCAGCAGATTATCAGGAGGGGATCCTGAAGCTTTCTTT.